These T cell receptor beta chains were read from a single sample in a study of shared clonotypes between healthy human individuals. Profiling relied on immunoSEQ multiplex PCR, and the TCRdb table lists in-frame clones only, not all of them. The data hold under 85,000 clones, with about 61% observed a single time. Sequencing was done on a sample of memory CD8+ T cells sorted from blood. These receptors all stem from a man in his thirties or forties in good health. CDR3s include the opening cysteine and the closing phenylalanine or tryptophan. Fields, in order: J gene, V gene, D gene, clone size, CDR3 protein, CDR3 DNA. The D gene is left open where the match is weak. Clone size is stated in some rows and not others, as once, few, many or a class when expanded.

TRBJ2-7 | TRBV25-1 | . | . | CASSEHTEQYF | TGTGCCAGCAGTGAACACACCGAGCAGTACTTC
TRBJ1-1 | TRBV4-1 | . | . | CASSQEKTTEAFF | TGCGCCAGCAGCCAAGAAAAAACCACTGAAGCTTTCTTT
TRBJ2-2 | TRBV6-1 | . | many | CASTRGGGRTGELFF | TGTGCCAGCACCCGGGGAGGGGGACGAACCGGGGAGCTGTTTTTT
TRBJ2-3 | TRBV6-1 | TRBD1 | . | CASSEQKTGSTDTQYF | TGTGCCAGCAGTGAACAGAAGACAGGGAGCACAGATACGCAGTATTTT
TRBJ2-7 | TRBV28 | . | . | CASSFTDYEQYF | TGTGCCAGCAGTTTCACAGACTACGAGCAGTACTTC
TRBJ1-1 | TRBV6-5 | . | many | CASSLLGGNTEAFF | TGTGCCAGCAGTTTATTAGGGGGGAACACTGAAGCTTTCTTT
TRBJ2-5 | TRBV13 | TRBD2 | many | CASSPRTSGEETQYF | TGTGCCAGCAGCCCGCGGACTAGCGGGGAGGAGACCCAGTACTTC
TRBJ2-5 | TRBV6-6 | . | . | CASGWASEVQETQYF | TGTGCCAGCGGATGGGCTAGCGAAGTCCAAGAGACCCAGTACTTC
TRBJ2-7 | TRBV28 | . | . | CASSGAYEQYF | TGTGCCAGCAGCGGGGCCTACGAGCAGTACTTC
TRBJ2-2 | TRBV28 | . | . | CASSLSRRAAGELFF | TGTGCCAGCAGTTTATCAAGGAGAGCGGCCGGGGAGCTGTTTTTT
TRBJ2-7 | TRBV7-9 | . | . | CASSKLGGDSYEQYF | TGTGCCAGCAGTAAATTAGGGGGGGATTCCTACGAGCAGTACTTC
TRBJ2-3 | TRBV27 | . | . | CASSLQEPDTQYF | TGTGCCAGCAGCTTACAAGAACCAGATACGCAGTATTTT
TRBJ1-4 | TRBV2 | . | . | CASGGGGGNEKLFF | TGTGCCAGCGGAGGGGGAGGAGGTAATGAAAAACTGTTTTTT
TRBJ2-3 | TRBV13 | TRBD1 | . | CASTGQGSDTQYF | TGTGCCAGCACCGGACAGGGATCAGATACGCAGTATTTT
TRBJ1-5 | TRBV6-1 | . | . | CASTSRDNQPQHF | TGTGCCAGCACTAGCCGGGACAATCAGCCCCAGCATTTT